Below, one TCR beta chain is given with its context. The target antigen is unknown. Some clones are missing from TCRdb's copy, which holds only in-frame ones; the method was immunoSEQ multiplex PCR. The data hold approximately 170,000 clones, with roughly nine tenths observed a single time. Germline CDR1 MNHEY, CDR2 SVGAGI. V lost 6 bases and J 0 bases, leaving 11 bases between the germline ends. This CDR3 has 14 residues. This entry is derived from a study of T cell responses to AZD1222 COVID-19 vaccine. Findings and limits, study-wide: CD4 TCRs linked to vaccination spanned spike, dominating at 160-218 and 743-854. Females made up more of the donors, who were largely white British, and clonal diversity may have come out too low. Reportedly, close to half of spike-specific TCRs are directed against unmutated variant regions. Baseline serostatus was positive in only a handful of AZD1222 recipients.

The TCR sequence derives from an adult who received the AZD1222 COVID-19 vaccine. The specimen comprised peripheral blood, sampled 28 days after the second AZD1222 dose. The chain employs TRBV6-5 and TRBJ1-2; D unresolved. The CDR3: CASSRGGSNYGYTF. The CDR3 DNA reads TGTGCCAGCAGCCGGGGAGGCTCTAACTATGGCTACACCTTC.